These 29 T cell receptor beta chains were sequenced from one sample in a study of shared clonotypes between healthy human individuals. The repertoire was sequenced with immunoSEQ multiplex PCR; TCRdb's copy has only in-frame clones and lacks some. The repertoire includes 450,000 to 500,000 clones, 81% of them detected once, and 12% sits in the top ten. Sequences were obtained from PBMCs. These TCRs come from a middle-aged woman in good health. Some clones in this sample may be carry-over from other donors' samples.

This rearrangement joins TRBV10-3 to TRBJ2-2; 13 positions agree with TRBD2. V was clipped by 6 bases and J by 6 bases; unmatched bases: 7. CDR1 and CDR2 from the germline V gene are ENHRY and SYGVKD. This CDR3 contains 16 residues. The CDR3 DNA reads TGTGCCATCAGGGCCGGACTAGCGGGAGTTGCCGGGGAGCTGTTTTTT. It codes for CAIRAGLAGVAGELFF.

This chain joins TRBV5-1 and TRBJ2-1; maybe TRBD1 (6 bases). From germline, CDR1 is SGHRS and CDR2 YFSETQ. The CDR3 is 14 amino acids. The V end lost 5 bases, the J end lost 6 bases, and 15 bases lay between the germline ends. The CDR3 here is CASSRALGGNEQFF. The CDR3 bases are TGCGCCAGCAGTCGAGCCCTAGGGGGCAATGAGCAGTTCTTC.

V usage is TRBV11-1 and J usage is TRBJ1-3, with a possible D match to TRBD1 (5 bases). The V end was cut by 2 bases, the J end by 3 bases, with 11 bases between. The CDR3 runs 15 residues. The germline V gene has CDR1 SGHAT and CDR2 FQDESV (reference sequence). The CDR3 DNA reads TGTGCCAGCAGCTTACGGGACGTCGGTGGAAACACCATATATTTT. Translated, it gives CASSLRDVGGNTIYF.

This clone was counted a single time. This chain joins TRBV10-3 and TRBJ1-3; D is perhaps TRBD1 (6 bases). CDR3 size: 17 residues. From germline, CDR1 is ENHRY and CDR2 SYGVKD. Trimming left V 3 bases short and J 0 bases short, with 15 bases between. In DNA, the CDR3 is TGTGCCATCAGTGAACGGGCGGGGGGCCTCTCTGGAAACACCATATATTTT. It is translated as CAISERAGGLSGNTIYF.

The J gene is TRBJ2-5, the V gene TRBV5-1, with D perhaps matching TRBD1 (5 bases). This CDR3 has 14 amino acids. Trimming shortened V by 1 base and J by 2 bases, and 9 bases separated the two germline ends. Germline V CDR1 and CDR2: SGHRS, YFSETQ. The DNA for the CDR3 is TGCGCCAGCAGCTTGCTCCCAGGGCAAGAGACCCAGTACTTC. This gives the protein CASSLLPGQETQYF.

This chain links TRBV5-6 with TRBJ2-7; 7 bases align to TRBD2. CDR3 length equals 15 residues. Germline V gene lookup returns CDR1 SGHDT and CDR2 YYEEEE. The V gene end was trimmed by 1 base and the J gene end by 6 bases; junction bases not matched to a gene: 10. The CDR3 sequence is CASSLWSREYPEQYF. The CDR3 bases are TGTGCCAGCAGCTTGTGGTCGCGGGAGTACCCCGAGCAGTACTTC.

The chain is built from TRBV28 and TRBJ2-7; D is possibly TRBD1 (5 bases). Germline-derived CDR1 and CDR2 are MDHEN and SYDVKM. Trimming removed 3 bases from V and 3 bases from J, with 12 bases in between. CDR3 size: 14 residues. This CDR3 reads CASSLVQDNYEQYF. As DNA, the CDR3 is TGTGCCAGCAGTTTGGTCCAGGACAACTACGAGCAGTACTTC.

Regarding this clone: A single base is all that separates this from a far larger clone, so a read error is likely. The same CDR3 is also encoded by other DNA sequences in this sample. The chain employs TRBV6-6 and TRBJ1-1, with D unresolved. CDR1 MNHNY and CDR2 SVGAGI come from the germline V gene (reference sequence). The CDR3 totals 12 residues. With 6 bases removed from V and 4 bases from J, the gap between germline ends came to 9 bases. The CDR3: CASSVGSTEAFF. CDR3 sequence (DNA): TGTGCCAGCAGCGTGGGTAGCACTGAAGCTTTCTTT.

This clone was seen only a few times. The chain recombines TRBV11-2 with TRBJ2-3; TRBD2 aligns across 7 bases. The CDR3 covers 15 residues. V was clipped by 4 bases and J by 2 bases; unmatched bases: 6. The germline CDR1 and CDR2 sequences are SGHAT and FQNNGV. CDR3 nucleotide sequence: TGTGCCAGCAGCTGGTGGGGGGGAGCCACAGATACGCAGTATTTT. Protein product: CASSWWGGATDTQYF.

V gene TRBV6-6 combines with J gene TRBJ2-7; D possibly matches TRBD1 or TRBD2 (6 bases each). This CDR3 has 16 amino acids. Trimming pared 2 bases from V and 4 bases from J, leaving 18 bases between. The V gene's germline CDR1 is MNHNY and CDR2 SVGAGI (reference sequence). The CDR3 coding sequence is TGTGCCAGCAGTTACCCCAGGGGCAGGGAGGTGTACGAGCAGTACTTC. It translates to CASSYPRGREVYEQYF.

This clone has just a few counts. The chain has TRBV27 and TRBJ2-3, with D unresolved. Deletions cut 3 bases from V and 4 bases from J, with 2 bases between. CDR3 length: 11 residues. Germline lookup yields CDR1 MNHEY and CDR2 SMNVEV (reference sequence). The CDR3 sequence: CASSLADTQYF. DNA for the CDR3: TGTGCCAGCAGTTTGGCAGATACGCAGTATTTT.

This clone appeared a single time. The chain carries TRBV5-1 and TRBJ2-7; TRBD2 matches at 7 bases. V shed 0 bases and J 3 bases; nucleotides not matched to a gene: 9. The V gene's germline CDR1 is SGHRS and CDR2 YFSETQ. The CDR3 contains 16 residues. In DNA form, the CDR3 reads TGCGCCAGCAGCTTGGAGTGGGCTAGCGGCATCTACGAGCAGTACTTC. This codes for CASSLEWASGIYEQYF.

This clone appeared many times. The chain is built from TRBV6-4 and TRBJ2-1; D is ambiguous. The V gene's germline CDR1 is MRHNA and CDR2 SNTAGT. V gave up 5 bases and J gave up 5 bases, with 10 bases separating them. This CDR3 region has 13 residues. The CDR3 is CASSPSENNEQFF. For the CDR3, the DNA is TGTGCCAGCAGTCCCTCAGAAAACAATGAGCAGTTCTTC.

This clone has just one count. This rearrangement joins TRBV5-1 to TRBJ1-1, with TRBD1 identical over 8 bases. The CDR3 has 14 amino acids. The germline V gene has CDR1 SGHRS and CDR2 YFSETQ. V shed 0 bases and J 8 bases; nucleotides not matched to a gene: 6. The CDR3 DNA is TGCGCCAGCAGCTTGGGAGACAGGGGACCCGAAGCTTTCTTT. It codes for CASSLGDRGPEAFF.

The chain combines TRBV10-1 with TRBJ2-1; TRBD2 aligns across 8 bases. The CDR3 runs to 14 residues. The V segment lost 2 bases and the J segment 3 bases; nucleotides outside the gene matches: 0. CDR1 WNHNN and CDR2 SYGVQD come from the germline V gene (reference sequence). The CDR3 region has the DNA TGCGCCAGCAGTGAGACTAGCGGCTACAATGAGCAGTTCTTC. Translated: CASSETSGYNEQFF.

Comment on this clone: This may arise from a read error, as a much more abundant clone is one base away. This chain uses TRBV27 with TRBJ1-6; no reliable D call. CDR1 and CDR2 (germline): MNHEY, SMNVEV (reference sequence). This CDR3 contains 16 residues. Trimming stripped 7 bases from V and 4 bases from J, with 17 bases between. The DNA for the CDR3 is TGTGCCAGCACCCCGCTAGGCGCGGGATATAATTCACCCCTCCACTTT. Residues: CASTPLGAGYNSPLHF.

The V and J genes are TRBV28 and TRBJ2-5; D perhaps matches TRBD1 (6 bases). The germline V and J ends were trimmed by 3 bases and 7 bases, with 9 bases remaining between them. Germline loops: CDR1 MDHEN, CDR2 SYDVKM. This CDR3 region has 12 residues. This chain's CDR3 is CASSLGASTQYF. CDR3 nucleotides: TGTGCCAGCAGTTTGGGGGCATCGACCCAGTACTTC.

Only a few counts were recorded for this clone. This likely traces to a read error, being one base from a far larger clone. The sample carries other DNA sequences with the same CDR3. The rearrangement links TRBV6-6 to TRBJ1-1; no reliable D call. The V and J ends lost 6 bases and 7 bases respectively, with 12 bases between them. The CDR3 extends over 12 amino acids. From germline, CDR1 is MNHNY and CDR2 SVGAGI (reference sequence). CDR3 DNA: TGTGCCAGCAGCCAAGGTGTTTTTGAAGCTTTCTTT. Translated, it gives CASSQGVFEAFF.

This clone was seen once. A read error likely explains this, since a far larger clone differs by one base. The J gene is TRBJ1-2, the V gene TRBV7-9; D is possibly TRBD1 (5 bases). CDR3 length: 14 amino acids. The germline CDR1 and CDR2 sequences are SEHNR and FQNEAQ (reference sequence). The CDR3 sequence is CVSSLGVGGYGYTF. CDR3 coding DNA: TGTGTCAGCAGCTTAGGGGTTGGGGGCTATGGCTACACCTTC.

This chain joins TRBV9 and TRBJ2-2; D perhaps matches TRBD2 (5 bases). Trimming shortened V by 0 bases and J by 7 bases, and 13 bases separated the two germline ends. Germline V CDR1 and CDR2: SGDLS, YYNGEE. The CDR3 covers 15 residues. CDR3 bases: TGTGCCAGCAGCGTAGATGCTAGACGGGACGGGGAGCTGTTTTTT. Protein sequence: CASSVDARRDGELFF.

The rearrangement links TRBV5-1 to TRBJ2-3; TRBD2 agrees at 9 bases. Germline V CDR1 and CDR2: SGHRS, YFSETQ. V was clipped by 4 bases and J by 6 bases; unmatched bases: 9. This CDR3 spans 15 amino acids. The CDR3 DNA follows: TGCGCCAGCAGCGTTGGTCGAGGACTAGCGGATACGCAGTATTTT. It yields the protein CASSVGRGLADTQYF.

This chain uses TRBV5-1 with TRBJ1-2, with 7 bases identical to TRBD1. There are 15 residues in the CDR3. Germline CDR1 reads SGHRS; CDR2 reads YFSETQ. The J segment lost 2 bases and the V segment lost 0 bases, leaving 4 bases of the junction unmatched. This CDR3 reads CASSLVTGVNYGYTF. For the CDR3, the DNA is TGCGCCAGCAGCTTGGTAACAGGGGTGAACTATGGCTACACCTTC.

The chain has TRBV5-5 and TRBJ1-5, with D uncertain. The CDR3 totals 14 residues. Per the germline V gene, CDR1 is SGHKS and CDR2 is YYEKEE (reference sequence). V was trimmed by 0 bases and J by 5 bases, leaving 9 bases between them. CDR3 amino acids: CASSLEDLDQPQHF. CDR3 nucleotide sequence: TGTGCCAGCAGCTTGGAGGACCTAGATCAGCCCCAGCATTTT.

CDR3 residues: CASRHGLAGGGEQYF. In DNA form, the CDR3 reads TGTGCCAGCAGACATGGACTAGCGGGAGGAGGCGAGCAGTACTTC. V and J are TRBV28 and TRBJ2-7; 14 nucleotides match TRBD2. The CDR3 sequence is 15 residues long. In germline, CDR1 is MDHEN, CDR2 SYDVKM. V trimming: 6 bases; J trimming: 6 bases; junction bases outside the gene matches: 7. Full variable domain (missing parts from reference TRBV28 and TRBJ2-7): DVKVTQSSRYLVKRTGEKVFLECVQDMDHENMFWYRQDPGLGLRLIYFSYDVKMKEKGDIPEGYSVSREKKERFSLILESASTNQTSMYLCASRHGLAGGGEQYFGPGTRLTVT.

The CDR3 protein is CASSLVAGVGYNEQFF. The CDR3 DNA reads as TGCGCCAGCAGCTTGGTAGCGGGAGTAGGTTACAATGAGCAGTTCTTC. The chain carries TRBV5-1 and TRBJ2-1; 9 bases are shared with TRBD2. The trim removed 0 bases at V and 4 bases at J, leaving 5 bases unmatched. This CDR3 spans 16 amino acids. Looked up from germline, CDR1 is SGHRS and CDR2 is YFSETQ.

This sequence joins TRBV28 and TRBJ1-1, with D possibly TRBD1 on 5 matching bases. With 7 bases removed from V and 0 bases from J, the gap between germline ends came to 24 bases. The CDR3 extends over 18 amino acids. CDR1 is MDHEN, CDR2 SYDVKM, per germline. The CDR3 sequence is CASTPPQGGIGVNTEAFF. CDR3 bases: TGTGCCAGCACCCCCCCTCAGGGAGGAATAGGAGTGAACACTGAAGCTTTCTTT. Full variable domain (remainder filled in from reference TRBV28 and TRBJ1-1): DVKVTQSSRYLVKRTGEKVFLECVQDMDHENMFWYRQDPGLGLRLIYFSYDVKMKEKGDIPEGYSVSREKKERFSLILESASTNQTSMYLCASTPPQGGIGVNTEAFFGQGTRLTVV.

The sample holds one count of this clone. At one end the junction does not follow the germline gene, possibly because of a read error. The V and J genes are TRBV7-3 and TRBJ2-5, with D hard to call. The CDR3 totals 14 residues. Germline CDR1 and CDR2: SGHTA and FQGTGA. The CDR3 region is CASSLGLMEDTQYF. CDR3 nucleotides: TGTGCCAGCAGCTTGGGGTTGATGGAAGATACCCAGTACTTC.

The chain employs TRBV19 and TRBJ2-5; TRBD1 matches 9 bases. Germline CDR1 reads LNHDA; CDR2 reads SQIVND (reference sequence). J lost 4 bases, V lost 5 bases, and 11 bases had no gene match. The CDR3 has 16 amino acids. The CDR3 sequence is CASSPDHRGRIETQYF. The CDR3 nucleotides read TGTGCCAGTAGTCCAGACCACAGGGGGCGCATAGAGACCCAGTACTTC.

The CDR3 DNA is TGTGCCAGCAGCACCAGGTCTTACGACTCCTACGAGCAGTACTTC. Encoded protein: CASSTRSYDSYEQYF. The chain uses TRBV7-2 and TRBJ2-7; D gene uncertain. The CDR3 is 15 residues long. Trimming pared 5 bases from V and 0 bases from J, leaving 14 bases between. CDR1 SGHTA and CDR2 FQGNSA come from the germline V gene.